What follows describes a single T cell receptor (beta chain). Which antigen it targets is not known. No qualities accompany the bases; no much larger clone lies one base away. In the paper's terms, the time point label means: week 11, during vaccination. Every vaccine dose consisted of 300 ug of a 20-mer mutant IDH1 peptide in Montanide, administered subcutaneously together with topical imiquimod. Donors had newly diagnosed WHO grade 3 or 4 IDH1-mutant astrocytomas with loss of nuclear ATRX. The samples were drawn from NOA16, a multicentre, single-arm, open-label phase I trial in Germany that tested a mutant IDH1 peptide vaccine in humans for the first time. Genomic DNA for TCRB sequencing was isolated from EDTA blood with the DNeasy Blood and Tissue Kit. The sample originates from a study of a mutant IDH1 vaccine in newly diagnosed glioma (dated by TCRdb to about 2021). Some background on the complete study: Patients were given eight vaccinations, in weeks 1, 3, 5, 7, 11, 15, 19 and 23, which matched visits V03 through V10. Vaccination was initiated 4-6 weeks after radiotherapy alone, or concurrently with temozolomide cycles in the chemotherapy-containing groups. Of the roughly 33 treated patients, about 60% were male and around 40% were female, and the mean age was approximately 37 years. Before enrollment, most patients had been given radiochemotherapy with temozolomide as standard therapy, while the rest had received either radiotherapy alone or temozolomide alone. Peripheral blood was collected at six visits: V03 (baseline), V05, V07, V10, V12 and V13. For exploratory analyses, about 25 treated patients had longitudinal TCRB deep sequencing done wherever samples were available.

Points the paper makes about the study in general: Immune responses induced by the vaccine were seen in 90% to 95% of patients across multiple MHC alleles. According to the authors, sample limitations meant that analyses of patient blood samples could not be reproduced. Availability determined which PBMC samples were chosen for TCRB deep sequencing. No apparent relationship was observed between pseudoprogression and alterations in the top peripheral T cell clonotypes detected by TCRB sequencing.

From V the trimming removes 7 bases and from J it removes 5 bases, while the gene matches leave 3 bases of the junction unaccounted for. The CDR3 starts with the cysteine, ends with the phenylalanine, and has 13 residues. This entry keeps only the CDR3 DNA: 39 bases, framed from base 1. CDR1 and CDR2 are drawn from the germline V gene: SNHLY, FYNNEI. The method behind the library was the immunoSEQ multiplex PCR assay. Rearranged TCR beta chain sequences were amplified using the hsTCRB Kit according to the manufacturer's protocol. TCRB libraries were sequenced on an Illumina MiSeq. The published analysis was carried out like this. The kit vendor's proprietary platform handled demultiplexing, trimming and gene mapping. What TCRdb holds here is the immuneACCESS table cut down to in-frame rearrangements. Part of the clones is not present; checked against another copy, under half of the missing clones reflect an unresolved V gene, and the others are unexplained. The D gene and trimming were derived from the DNA, and the V and J assignments and clone size from that table. Within this sample are 110,000 or so clones, with 75% to 90% of them counted one time only. In total, the top ten clones hold roughly 0.57% of the sample.

This chain joins TRBV2 to TRBJ2-5; 11 central bases correspond to TRBD2. The sequence was collected from a woman aged 45 to 65 with glioma. The sample was PBMCs, taken from a glioma patient whose treatment included an IDH1 peptide vaccine. The CDR3 corresponds to CASTRLAGETQYF. At the DNA level, the sequence is TGTGCCAGCACTCGACTAGCGGGGGAGACCCAGTACTTC.